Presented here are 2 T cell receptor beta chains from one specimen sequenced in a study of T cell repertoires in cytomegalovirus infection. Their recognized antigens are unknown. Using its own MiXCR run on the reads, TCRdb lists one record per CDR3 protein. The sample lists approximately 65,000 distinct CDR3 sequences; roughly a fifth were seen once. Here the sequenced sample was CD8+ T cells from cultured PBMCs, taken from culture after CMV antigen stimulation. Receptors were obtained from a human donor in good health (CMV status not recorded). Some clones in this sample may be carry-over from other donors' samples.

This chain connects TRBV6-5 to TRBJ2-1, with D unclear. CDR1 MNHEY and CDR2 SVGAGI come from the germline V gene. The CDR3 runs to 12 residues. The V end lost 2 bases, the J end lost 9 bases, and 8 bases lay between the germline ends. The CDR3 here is CASSYGTGEQFF. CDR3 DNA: TGTGCCAGCAGTTACGGCACGGGTGAGCAGTTCTTC.

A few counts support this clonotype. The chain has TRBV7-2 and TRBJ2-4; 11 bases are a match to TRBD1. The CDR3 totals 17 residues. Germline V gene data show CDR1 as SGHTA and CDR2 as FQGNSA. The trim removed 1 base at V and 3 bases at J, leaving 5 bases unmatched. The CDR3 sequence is CASSLVGGTGGKNIQYF. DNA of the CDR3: TGTGCCAGCAGCTTAGTCGGGGGGACAGGGGGCAAAAACATTCAGTACTTC.